The 22 T cell receptor beta chains reported below all come from one sample, sequenced in a study of technical replicates of blood from a handful of donors. Profiled with immunoSEQ multiplex PCR; TCRdb holds only in-frame clones, not every one. The profile shows roughly 100,000 clones, around 95% of them singletons. What was sequenced was T cells isolated from PBMCs. Receptor source: a human donor in good health.

V is TRBV27 and J is TRBJ2-3, with 8 bases lining up with TRBD1. Germline V lookup: CDR1 MNHEY, CDR2 SMNVEV (reference sequence). With V trimmed by 8 bases and J by 1 base, 8 bases remained unmatched. The CDR3 has 15 amino acids. The CDR3 here is CASGEPGQGTDTQYF. The CDR3, as DNA: TGTGCCAGCGGAGAACCGGGACAGGGCACAGATACGCAGTATTTT.

The V and J genes are TRBV6-5 and TRBJ2-7; D is undetermined. This CDR3 contains 12 residues. Germline CDR1 reads MNHEY; CDR2 reads SVGAGI. V lost 4 bases to trimming and J lost 0 bases, with 4 bases between them. CDR3 protein: CASSSLSYEQYF. As DNA, the CDR3 is TGTGCCAGCAGTTCCCTCTCCTACGAGCAGTACTTC.

About this clone: The junction and the germline gene differ at one end; a read error may be behind it. The V gene is TRBV27, the J gene TRBJ2-2; a possible D gene is TRBD1 (5 bases). CDR3 length: 15 residues. Germline V lookup: CDR1 MNHEY, CDR2 SMNVEV (reference sequence). The CDR3 DNA sequence: TGTGCCAGCAGTTTTTGGCCAGGGAACGCCGGGGAGCTGTTTTTT. It specifies CASSFWPGNAGELFF.

The chain carries TRBV28 and TRBJ1-4; perhaps TRBD1 as D (5 bases). This CDR3 contains 14 residues. The germline V gene encodes CDR1 MDHEN and CDR2 SYDVKM. Between the trimmed V and J ends, which lost 8 bases and 1 base, there was a span of 11 bases. The CDR3 loop reads CASHDSLTNEKLFF. The CDR3 DNA is TGTGCCAGCCACGACAGCTTAACTAATGAAAAACTGTTTTTT. Combining the CDR3 with reference TRBV28 and TRBJ1-4 gives the whole variable domain DVKVTQSSRYLVKRTGEKVFLECVQDMDHENMFWYRQDPGLGLRLIYFSYDVKMKEKGDIPEGYSVSREKKERFSLILESASTNQTSMYLCASHDSLTNEKLFFGSGTQLSVL.

The chain employs TRBV19 and TRBJ1-2; D is ambiguous. Looked up from germline, CDR1 is LNHDA and CDR2 is SQIVND (reference sequence). The CDR3 is 12 amino acids. Trimming removed 7 bases from V and 4 bases from J, with 10 bases in between. This chain's CDR3 is CASNPGGYGYTF. CDR3 sequence (DNA): TGTGCCAGTAACCCTGGCGGCTATGGCTACACCTTC.

This clone has only one observation. V is TRBV5-6 and J is TRBJ2-5, with TRBD2 identical over 10 bases. The trim removed 2 bases at V and 5 bases at J, leaving 6 bases unmatched. Germline assignment: CDR1 SGHDT and CDR2 YYEEEE. This CDR3 has 15 amino acids. The CDR3: CASSFQREGRETQYF. The CDR3 nucleotides read TGTGCCAGCAGCTTTCAGCGGGAGGGCCGGGAGACCCAGTACTTC. Full variable domain (missing parts from reference TRBV5-6 and TRBJ2-5): DAGVTQSPTHLIKTRGQQVTLRCSPKSGHDTVSWYQQALGQGPQFIFQYYEEEERQRGNFPDRFSGHQFPNYSSELNVNALLLGDSALYLCASSFQREGRETQYFGPGTRLLVL.

The V gene is TRBV5-4, the J gene TRBJ2-1; 8 bases are shared with TRBD2. CDR1 is SGHNT and CDR2 is YYREEE in the germline V gene (reference sequence). With 4 bases clipped from V and 3 bases from J, the junction kept 6 bases outside the gene matches. The CDR3 length is 15 residues. The CDR3 sequence is CASSPREALYNEQFF. The CDR3 region has the DNA TGTGCCAGCAGCCCGCGGGAGGCTCTCTACAATGAGCAGTTCTTC.

Worth noting for this clone: Within the sample, other DNA sequences also encode this same CDR3. This chain uses TRBV7-9 with TRBJ2-7; tentatively, D is TRBD1 (6 bases). CDR3 length: 14 residues. The germline CDR1 and CDR2 sequences are SEHNR and FQNEAQ (reference sequence). V lost 5 bases, J lost 5 bases, and 16 bases lay in between. As DNA, the CDR3 is TGTGCCAGCAGCAAAGGACAGTCAGTCGACGAGCAGTACTTC. Amino acid sequence: CASSKGQSVDEQYF.

The chain joins TRBV25-1 to TRBJ1-4; D is unresolved. Per germline, CDR1 MGHDK and CDR2 SYGVNS. The CDR3 is made up of 14 amino acids. V shed 8 bases and J shed 0 bases, with 10 bases lying between them. The CDR3 loop is CASESAATNEKLFF. CDR3 in DNA: TGTGCCAGCGAGAGCGCCGCAACTAATGAAAAACTGTTTTTT.

CDR3 coding DNA: TGTGCCAGTAGTGTCCGACTAGCGAGGCAAGAGACCCAGTACTTC. Its translation is CASSVRLARQETQYF. The chain carries TRBV19 and TRBJ2-5; 8 nucleotides line up with TRBD2. Germline CDR1 reads LNHDA; CDR2 reads SQIVND (reference sequence). CDR3 size: 15 residues. V lost 5 bases, J lost 2 bases, and 7 bases stayed unmatched.

This rearrangement joins TRBV5-5 to TRBJ1-2, with 9 bases that match TRBD1. CDR1 is SGHKS and CDR2 is YYEKEE in the germline V gene (reference sequence). This CDR3 is 15 amino acids long. V lost 2 bases, J lost 8 bases, and 10 bases stayed unmatched. CDR3 protein: CASSFAPGQGSGYTF. The CDR3 DNA sequence: TGTGCCAGCAGCTTCGCTCCGGGACAGGGTTCCGGCTACACCTTC. The full variable domain, with the rest looked up from reference TRBV5-5 and TRBJ1-2, is DAGVTQSPTHLIKTRGQQVTLRCSPISGHKSVSWYQQVLGQGPQFIFQYYEKEERGRGNFPDRFSARQFPNYSSELNVNALLLGDSALYLCASSFAPGQGSGYTFGSGTRLTVV.

V usage is TRBV25-1 and J usage is TRBJ1-2; TRBD1 is a possible D gene (5 bases). The ends were cut back, 4 bases at V and 0 bases at J, with 18 bases in the middle. Germline lookup yields CDR1 MGHDK and CDR2 SYGVNS. This CDR3 has 17 residues. Here the CDR3 reads CASSGGGAVESNYGYTF. DNA for the CDR3: TGTGCCAGCAGTGGGGGAGGGGCCGTTGAGTCTAACTATGGCTACACCTTC.

The rearrangement uses TRBV11-3 and TRBJ2-7; weak D call: TRBD1 (6 bases). Germline assignment: CDR1 SGHNT and CDR2 YENEEA. The CDR3 consists of 13 residues. Trimming cost V 2 bases and J 2 bases, with 7 bases left between them. CDR3 nucleotides: TGTGCCAGCAGCTTACGGACAGCCTACGAGCAGTACTTC. Its protein product is CASSLRTAYEQYF.

This chain uses TRBV5-1 with TRBJ1-1; D is uncertain. Per germline, CDR1 SGHRS and CDR2 YFSETQ. CDR3 length: 16 amino acids. Trimming pared 1 base from V and 0 bases from J, leaving 13 bases between. CDR3 sequence: CASSLTPDYMNTEAFF. The DNA for the CDR3 is TGCGCCAGCAGCTTGACGCCAGACTACATGAACACTGAAGCTTTCTTT.

This chain uses TRBV28 with TRBJ2-7; D call uncertain. Germline V lookup: CDR1 MDHEN, CDR2 SYDVKM. Trimming cost V 5 bases and J 5 bases, with 7 bases left between them. The CDR3 extends over 11 amino acids. The CDR3 nucleotides are TGTGCCAGCAGTCCACTCCACGAGCAGTACTTC. This sequence encodes CASSPLHEQYF.

CDR3 in DNA: TGTGCCACCAGCATCCCTAGGGACAGGGTTTCGACTAGCGGGCGCACAGATACGCAGTATTTT. It yields the protein CATSIPRDRVSTSGRTDTQYF. This sequence joins TRBV15 and TRBJ2-3; TRBD2 is a possible D gene (10 bases). The V end was cut by 4 bases, the J end by 1 base, with 30 bases between. CDR3 length equals 21 residues. Germline lookup yields CDR1 LNHNV and CDR2 YYDKDF (reference sequence).

The rearrangement joins TRBV10-1 to TRBJ1-1; D perhaps matches TRBD1 (5 bases). The CDR3 runs 16 residues. V dropped 2 bases and J dropped 0 bases, with 13 bases sitting between them. Looked up from germline, CDR1 is WNHNN and CDR2 is SYGVQD (reference sequence). CDR3 nucleotide sequence: TGCGCCAGCAGTGAGCTACAGGAGCTAATGAACACTGAAGCTTTCTTT. Its protein product is CASSELQELMNTEAFF.

This rearrangement joins TRBV9 to TRBJ2-5, with TRBD2 as a possible D gene (6 bases). The V end lost 0 bases, the J end lost 2 bases, and 8 bases lay between the germline ends. The CDR3 contains 14 residues. Germline assignment: CDR1 SGDLS and CDR2 YYNGEE. CDR3 residues: CASSVEEGQETQYF. The CDR3 DNA is TGTGCCAGCAGCGTAGAGGAGGGGCAAGAGACCCAGTACTTC.

The count of this clone is one. The chain joins TRBV5-4 to TRBJ1-3; D may be TRBD1 (6 bases). V was pared by 2 bases and J by 0 bases, with 9 bases between. The length of the CDR3 is 15 residues. From germline, CDR1 is SGHNT and CDR2 YYREEE (reference sequence). The CDR3: CASSLGTHSGNTIYF. CDR3 DNA: TGTGCCAGCAGCTTAGGGACACACTCTGGAAACACCATATATTTT.

The gene calls are TRBV29-1 and TRBJ1-2; D uncertain. This CDR3 is 12 amino acids long. CDR1 is SQVTM and CDR2 is ANQGSEA in the germline V gene. Trimming took off 0 bases at V and 7 bases at J, with 9 bases between the two ends. The CDR3 sequence: CSVEDSNGGYTF. CDR3 nucleotides: TGCAGCGTTGAAGACAGTAATGGTGGCTACACCTTC.

This chain connects TRBV7-2 to TRBJ2-1, with 12 nucleotides matching TRBD2. V was clipped by 1 base and J by 9 bases; unmatched bases: 10. Looked up from germline, CDR1 is SGHTA and CDR2 is FQGNSA. The CDR3 is 17 amino acids. The CDR3 DNA reads as TGTGCCAGCAGCTTAGTGCTCCTAGCGGGAGGGACCGGTGAGCAGTTCTTC. It yields the protein CASSLVLLAGGTGEQFF.

The CDR3 sequence is CASGPLGGSSSGANVLTF. The CDR3 coding sequence is TGTGCCAGCGGTCCACTGGGGGGATCTAGCTCTGGGGCCAACGTCCTGACTTTC. The chain recombines TRBV27 with TRBJ2-6; maybe TRBD2 (6 bases). Germline V gene sequence: CDR1 MNHEY, CDR2 SMNVEV (reference sequence). The CDR3 covers 18 residues. The V and J ends lost 8 bases and 0 bases respectively, with 20 bases between them.